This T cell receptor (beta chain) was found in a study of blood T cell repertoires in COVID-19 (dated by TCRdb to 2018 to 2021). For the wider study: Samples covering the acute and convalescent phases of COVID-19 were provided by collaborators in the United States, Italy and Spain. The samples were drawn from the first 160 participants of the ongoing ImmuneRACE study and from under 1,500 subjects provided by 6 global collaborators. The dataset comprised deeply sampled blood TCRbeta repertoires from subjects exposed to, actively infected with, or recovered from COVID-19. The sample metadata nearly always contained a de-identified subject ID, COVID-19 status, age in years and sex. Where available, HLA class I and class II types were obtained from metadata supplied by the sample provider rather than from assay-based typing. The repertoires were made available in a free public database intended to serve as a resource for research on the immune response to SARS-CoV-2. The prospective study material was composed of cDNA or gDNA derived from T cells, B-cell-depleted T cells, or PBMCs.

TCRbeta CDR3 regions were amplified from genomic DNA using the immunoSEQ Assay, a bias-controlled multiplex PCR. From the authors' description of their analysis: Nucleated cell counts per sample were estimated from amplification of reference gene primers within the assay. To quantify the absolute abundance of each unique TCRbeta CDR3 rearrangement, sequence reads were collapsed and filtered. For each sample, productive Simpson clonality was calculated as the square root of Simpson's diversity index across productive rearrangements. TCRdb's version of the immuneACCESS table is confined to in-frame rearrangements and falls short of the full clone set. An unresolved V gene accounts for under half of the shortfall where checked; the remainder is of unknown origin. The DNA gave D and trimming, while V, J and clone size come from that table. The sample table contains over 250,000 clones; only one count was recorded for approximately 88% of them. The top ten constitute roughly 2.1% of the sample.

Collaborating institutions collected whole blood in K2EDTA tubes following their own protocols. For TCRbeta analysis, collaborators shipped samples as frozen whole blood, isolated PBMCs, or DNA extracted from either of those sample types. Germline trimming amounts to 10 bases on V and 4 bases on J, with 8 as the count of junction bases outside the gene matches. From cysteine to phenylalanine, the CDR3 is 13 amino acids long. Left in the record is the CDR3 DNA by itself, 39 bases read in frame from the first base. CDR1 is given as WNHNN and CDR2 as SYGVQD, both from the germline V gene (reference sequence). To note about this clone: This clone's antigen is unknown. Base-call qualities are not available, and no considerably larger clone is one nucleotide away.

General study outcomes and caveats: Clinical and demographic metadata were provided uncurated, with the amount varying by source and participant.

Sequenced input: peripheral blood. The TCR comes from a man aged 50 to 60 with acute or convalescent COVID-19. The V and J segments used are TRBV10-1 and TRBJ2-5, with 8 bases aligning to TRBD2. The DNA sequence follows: TGCGCCACCGCGGGGGGACCAGGAGAGACCCAGTACTTC. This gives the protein CATAGGPGETQYF.